This T cell receptor (beta chain) is drawn from a study of blood T cell repertoires in COVID-19. Looking at the study overall: The cDNA or gDNA used as material had been derived from T cells, B-cell-depleted T cells, or PBMCs.

Study processing details: Amplifying reference gene primers gave estimates of nucleated cell counts. TCRdb's copy holds only in-frame clones and misses some; the assay was immunoSEQ multiplex PCR. From that table come the V and J calls and clone size; the DNA was used to work out D and trimming. The data contain over 25,000 clones, around 84% of them singletons. The CDR3 extends over 15 amino acids. Germline CDR1 is SGHTA and CDR2 is FQGNSA. The V end was cut by 0 bases, the J end by 7 bases, with 10 bases between. This clone showed up just a few times. The sequenced sample was peripheral blood. This sequence originates from a human donor in a cohort sampled during active COVID-19. The donor label of this sample is uncertain. The gene calls are TRBV7-2 and TRBJ1-6; no reliable D call. The CDR3 protein is CASSLASRGNSPLHF. The CDR3 nucleotides read TGTGCCAGCAGCTTAGCGTCTCGGGGAAATTCACCCCTCCACTTT.